This entry features one T cell receptor beta chain sequence. Its antigen is still unknown. Clones were read by immunoSEQ multiplex PCR, and TCRdb kept only the in-frame ones, dropping some. The sample has approximately 11,000 clones, around 80% seen once; the top ten hold approximately 24%. The unexposed donors gave CD4+ T cells in 2011-2018, prior to COVID-19. After 10 to 11 days of culture, CD4+ T cells were isolated. Cells permitting, SARS-CoV-2 S/N and four cold-coronavirus spikes were tested on unexposed-donor CD4+ T cells. These data come from a study of CD4 T cells in relation to SARS-CoV-2 and coronaviruses. Material for sequencing was CD4+ T cells from PBMCs, cultured in vitro. This receptor was identified in a human donor in good health.

The CDR3 nucleotides read TGTGCCAGCAGTTACCAGGGCCCCCGGGACAGCCGAGGGGTGCATTTT. Translation gives CASSYQGPRDSRGVHF. The chain joins TRBV6-2 or TRBV6-3 to TRBJ1-5; TRBD1 matches at 7 bases. V lost 2 bases, J lost 15 bases, and 19 bases stayed unmatched. Germline CDR1 is MNHEY and CDR2 is SVGEGT. The CDR3 totals 16 residues.